The 8 T cell receptor beta chains below all came from one sample that was sequenced in a study of T cell clonality in common variable immunodeficiency. The protocol was immunoSEQ multiplex PCR, while the TCRdb copy is restricted to in-frame clones and leaves out a portion. This set yields about 81,000 clones and no singletons; the top ten hold approximately 0.84%. The specimen was peripheral blood mononuclear cells. These receptors were collected from a person between 18 and 69 years old in good health.

This clone appeared many times. The CDR3 spells CAGLAINTGELFF. Incomplete CDR3 DNA: TGTGCCGGCCTAGCGATCAACACCGGGGAG. V gene TRBV19 combines with J gene TRBJ2-2; D possibly corresponds to TRBD2 (6 bases). The read halts 3 residues ahead of the CDR3 end, with the missing end drawn from the germline J gene. Per the germline V gene, CDR1 is LNHDA and CDR2 is SQIVND (reference sequence). The CDR3 has 13 amino acids. Trimming left V 11 bases short and J 2 bases short, with 12 bases between.

Ten or more counts support this clone. The read stops 3 residues short of the end of the CDR3; the missing end is completed from the germline J gene. J is TRBJ2-7 and V is TRBV15; 9 bases align to TRBD1. The CDR3 spans 16 residues. V gave up 8 bases and J gave up 3 bases; unmatched junction bases: 14. Germline V gives CDR1 LNHNV, CDR2 YYDKDF (reference sequence). CDR3 region: CATARDRATQIYEQYF. CDR3 bases read: TGTGCCACCGCGCGGGACAGGGCGACCCAAATCTACGAG.

This clone came up many times. The read ends 3 residues shy of where the CDR3 ends; the end is completed using the germline J gene. The rearrangement uses TRBV7-8 and TRBJ2-7, with 9 bases identical to TRBD1. CDR3 length: 17 residues. The V gene end was trimmed by 0 bases and the J gene end by 5 bases; junction bases not matched to a gene: 11. From germline, CDR1 is SGHVS and CDR2 FQNEAQ. The sequenced part of the CDR3 DNA is TGTGCCAGCAGCTTAGCGTACCGGGACAGGGTCCCTAACGAG. Translating gives CASSLAYRDRVPNE. The entire CDR3 reads CASSLAYRDRVPNEQYF. Full variable domain (outside the CDR3, taken from reference TRBV7-8 and TRBJ2-7): GAGVSQSPRYKVAKRGQDVALRCDPISGHVSLFWYQQALGQGPEFLTYFQNEAQLDKSGLPSDRFFAERPEGSVSTLKIQRTQQEDSAVYLCASSLAYRDRVPNEQYFGPGTRLTVT.

Many counts were recorded for this clone. The CDR3 extends 3 residues past the end of the read, so its final part is completed from the germline J gene. The genes are TRBV7-6 and TRBJ2-2; no clear D. Trimming removed 2 bases at V and 4 bases at J, with 8 bases between. The CDR3 sequence is 14 residues long. Looked up from germline, CDR1 is SGHVS and CDR2 is FNYEAQ. The DNA read from the CDR3 is TGTGCCAGCAGCTTACCCACTATCACCGGGGAG. Its protein product is CASSLPTITGE. From start to end, the CDR3 is CASSLPTITGELFF.

In this sample, this clone turned up many times. Coverage ceases 3 residues before the CDR3 finishes, and the germline J gene fills in the end. The chain joins TRBV3-1 (or the pseudogene TRBV3-2) to TRBJ2-7; 15 bases are a match to TRBD2. The CDR3 is 16 amino acids. V was clipped by 3 bases and J by 2 bases; unmatched bases: 2. CDR1 LGHDT and CDR2 YNNKEL come from the germline V gene (reference sequence). Incomplete CDR3 DNA: TGTGCCAGCAGCCACGGGACTAGCGGGGGGACCTACGAG. Translating it yields CASSHGTSGGTYE. The full CDR3 sequence reads CASSHGTSGGTYEQYF.

This clone was counted at least ten times. The observed sequence ends 3 residues before the CDR3 terminus, with the missing tail filled in from the germline J gene. This chain uses TRBV5-1 with TRBJ2-1; 12 bases map to TRBD2. Germline V gene sequence: CDR1 SGHRS, CDR2 YFSETQ. The CDR3 runs to 17 residues. V lost 2 bases, J lost 4 bases, and 7 bases stayed unmatched. CDR3 residues: CASSFSSGRAGYNEQFF. The covered CDR3 bases are TGCGCCAGCAGCTTTTCTAGCGGGAGGGCGGGTTACAATGAG. Complete variable domain (other parts from reference TRBV5-1 and TRBJ2-1): KAGVTQTPRYLIKTRGQQVTLSCSPISGHRSVSWYQQTPGQGLQFLFEYFSETQRNKGNFPGRFSGRQFSNSRSEMNVSTLELGDSALYLCASSFSSGRAGYNEQFFGPGTRLTVL.

This clone showed up many times. With the read ending 3 residues before the CDR3 end, the germline J gene is used to fill in that end. This sequence joins TRBV5-5 and TRBJ2-5, with no clear D. The V and J ends lost 4 bases and 0 bases respectively, with 10 bases between them. The CDR3 spans 14 residues. CDR1 and CDR2 (germline): SGHKS, YYEKEE (reference sequence). Here the CDR3 reads CASSPRSNQETQYF. CDR3 DNA (partial): TGTGCCAGCAGCCCAAGATCTAACCAAGAGACC.

The sample holds many counts of this clone. Coverage ceases 3 residues before the CDR3 finishes, and the germline J gene fills in the end. The chain joins TRBV5-5 to TRBJ1-6; TRBD1 matches 7 bases. Germline V gene lookup returns CDR1 SGHKS and CDR2 YYEKEE (reference sequence). Trimming took 5 bases from V and 7 from J; bases not matched to a gene: 6. The CDR3 length is 14 residues. The CDR3 protein is CASSFQGGNSPLHF. CDR3 DNA, as far as it was read: TGTGCCAGCAGTTTTCAGGGGGGAAATTCACCC.